One and the same sample provided the 3 T cell receptor beta chains below, sequenced in a study of T-cell reconstitution after alpha-beta-depleted transplantation in children. Construction of the TCRbeta library involved unique molecular identifiers. One entry per CDR3 protein results from TCRdb running MiXCR on the PCR reads. Of 190,000 or so distinct CDR3 sequences in the sample, 5% to 7.5% were seen once. The sequencing here drew on PBMCs, taken before TCRalphabeta/CD19-depleted stem cell transplant. The receptors here all came from a girl under three years old with combined immunodeficiency, due to receive a stem cell transplant.

This clonotype was detected many times. The V and J genes are TRBV7-9 and TRBJ2-1, with D uncertain. The V gene's germline CDR1 is SEHNR and CDR2 FQNEAQ (reference sequence). This CDR3 has 15 residues. Between the trimmed V and J ends, which lost 1 base and 2 bases, there was a span of 9 bases. The CDR3 region is CASSLESGPYNEQFF. The CDR3 DNA follows: TGTGCCAGCAGCTTAGAATCAGGACCCTACAATGAGCAGTTCTTC.

This clonotype showed up just a few times. This chain joins TRBV4-1 and TRBJ2-5; D assignment may be TRBD1 or TRBD2 (6 bases each). Germline CDR1 reads MGHRA; CDR2 reads YSYEKL. V was trimmed by 3 bases and J by 5 bases, leaving 13 bases between them. The CDR3 covers 14 residues. CDR3: CASSHLGGPETQYF. The DNA for the CDR3 is TGCGCCAGCAGCCACTTGGGGGGCCCGGAGACCCAGTACTTC.

This clonotype was counted ten times or more. V usage is TRBV4-1 and J usage is TRBJ2-7; D is unresolved. The germline V gene encodes CDR1 MGHRA and CDR2 YSYEKL. This CDR3 has 11 residues. The V end was cut by 1 base, the J end by 6 bases, with 4 bases between. The CDR3 nucleotides are TGCGCCAGCAGCCAAGCGGCCGAGCAGTACTTC. Translation gives CASSQAAEQYF.